The 26 T cell receptor beta chains in this list originate from one sample, sequenced in a study of blood T cells in healthy people across ages (dated by TCRdb to the mid-2010s). The method behind the library was 5' RACE. Sequenced on an Illumina HiSeq 2500. The second PCR ran for roughly 7 to 12 cycles and used a J-beta primer mix along with a sample-barcoded 5' primer. Through fastp at Q25 and MiXCR, TCRdb rebuilt clones from the public reads, retaining in-frame beta chains. Rows are combined by CDR3 protein, so each entry shows the most common genes and DNA. Present in this sample are roughly 560,000 distinct CDR3 sequences, under 30% of which were seen just once. The ten largest clones add up to around 10% of the sample. The same specimen was also included in a second study, on T cells of mothers and their children.

Sequencing was done on a sample of blood. These receptors all stem from a boy younger than 18 in good health.

This clonotype turned up a few times. The rearrangement joins TRBV4-3 to TRBJ2-3; tentative D call: TRBD2 (6 bases). This CDR3 comprises 16 residues. Germline CDR1 LGHNA, CDR2 YSLEER. The V end lost 1 base, the J end lost 2 bases, and 13 bases lay between the germline ends. CDR3 nucleotide sequence: TGCGCCAGCAGCCAAGGTTTACCGGGACTCACAGATACGCAGTATTTT. Amino acids: CASSQGLPGLTDTQYF.

This clonotype was counted many times. This chain uses TRBV15 with TRBJ2-1; D remains unclear. The V end was cut by 1 base, the J end by 5 bases, with 9 bases between. The CDR3 sequence is 14 residues long. Germline assignment: CDR1 LNHNV and CDR2 YYDKDF (reference sequence). The CDR3 region is CATSRAEPNNEQFF. As DNA, the CDR3 is TGTGCCACCAGCAGAGCGGAGCCGAACAATGAGCAGTTCTTC.

This clonotype was counted only a few times. The chain carries TRBV5-1 and TRBJ2-1; unclear D gene. The CDR3 contains 12 residues. Deletions cut 4 bases from V and 7 bases from J, with 9 bases between. CDR1 and CDR2 from the germline V gene are SGHRS and YFSETQ. The CDR3 sequence is CASSDRGNEQFF. The CDR3 region has the DNA TGCGCCAGCAGCGACCGTGGGAATGAGCAGTTCTTC.

This chain joins TRBV5-5 and TRBJ2-1; 8 bases are a match to TRBD1. The DNA end favors TRBJ2-5, so the J call may be wrong. CDR3 length: 14 residues. In germline, CDR1 is SGHKS, CDR2 YYEKEE (reference sequence). The CDR3 sequence: CASSFGTGDGTQYF. The CDR3 DNA is TGTGCCAGCAGCTTCGGGACAGGAGATGGGACCCAGTACTTC.

The chain employs TRBV27 and TRBJ2-7, with D tentatively TRBD1 (6 bases). The CDR3 spans 15 residues. Germline V gene data show CDR1 as MNHEY and CDR2 as SMNVEV (reference sequence). Trimming took 0 bases from V and 6 from J, leaving 15 bases between them. CDR3 sequence: CASSLSSDRGGEQYF. The CDR3 DNA follows: TGTGCCAGCAGTTTATCTTCCGACAGAGGGGGCGAGCAGTACTTC.

This clonotype was found a few times. This sequence joins TRBV12-3 or TRBV12-4 and TRBJ2-1, with 16 bases fitting TRBD2. This CDR3 has 19 residues. V dropped 6 bases and J dropped 9; count of bases not matched to a gene: 17. DNA for the CDR3: TGTGCCAGCAGATCCCCGGGACTAGCGGGGGGGCCTACCAAATTTGAGCAGTTCTTC. Protein sequence: CASRSPGLAGGPTKFEQFF.

The V call is TRBV3-1, the J call TRBJ1-1; D is uncertain. The V gene's germline CDR1 is LGHDT and CDR2 YNNKEL (reference sequence). Trimming stripped 1 base from V and 0 bases from J, with 6 bases between. The CDR3 consists of 14 residues. DNA of the CDR3: TGTGCCAGCAGCCAAGCGAAGGTGAACACTGAAGCTTTCTTT. Translation: CASSQAKVNTEAFF.

Many counts were recorded for this clonotype. The chain couples TRBV5-1 to TRBJ2-5; 11 bases line up with TRBD2. The CDR3 has 15 amino acids. Germline V gives CDR1 SGHRS, CDR2 YFSETQ. The junction had 3 bases not matched to a gene; V was cut back by 0 bases and J by 5 bases. The CDR3 sequence is CASSLVPSGGETQYF. The CDR3 bases are TGCGCCAGCAGCTTGGTTCCTAGCGGGGGGGAGACCCAGTACTTC.

Concerning this clonotype: A junction end diverges from the germline sequence, so it may reflect a read error. The chain is built from TRBV4-3 and TRBJ1-2; D unresolved. The CDR3 sequence is 15 residues long. The V gene's germline CDR1 is LGHNA and CDR2 YSLEER. DNA for the CDR3: TGCGCCAGCATCCAAGATGACGGGTTAGGCTATGGCTACACCTTC. Protein: CASIQDDGLGYGYTF.

This clonotype was detected only a few times. V is TRBV6-1 and J is TRBJ2-1; 9 bases are a match to TRBD1. Looked up from germline, CDR1 is MNHNS and CDR2 is SASEGT. The trim removed 6 bases at V and 5 bases at J, leaving 17 bases unmatched. The CDR3 spans 18 residues. The CDR3 DNA reads TGTGCCAGCAGCCCCACCATAGGGACAGGGAAGAGCGACAATGAGCAGTTCTTC. Translation gives CASSPTIGTGKSDNEQFF.

This clonotype was seen more than once but under ten times. The chain links TRBV5-5 to TRBJ1-1, with TRBD1 matching over 9 bases. The CDR3 length is 19 residues. Trimming cost V 0 bases and J 1 base; bases outside gene matches: 13. Germline V CDR1 and CDR2: SGHKS, YYEKEE (reference sequence). CDR3 in amino acids: CASSLALLGQGPRNTEAFF. The DNA for the CDR3 is TGTGCCAGCAGCTTGGCCTTGCTCGGACAGGGGCCTCGGAACACTGAAGCTTTCTTT.

J is TRBJ2-5 and V is TRBV4-2; the match to TRBD1 covers 9 bases. The CDR3 contains 17 residues. J lost 1 base, V lost 4 bases, and 10 bases had no gene match. Germline V gives CDR1 LGHNA, CDR2 YNFKEQ. In DNA, the CDR3 is TGTGCCAGCAGCCCGGGGCCACAGGGGGCTTTCCAAGAGACCCAGTACTTC. It yields the protein CASSPGPQGAFQETQYF.

The rearrangement joins TRBV2 to TRBJ2-7; 11 bases are shared with TRBD1. CDR1 is SNHLY, CDR2 FYNNEI, per germline. The CDR3 has 14 amino acids. Germline trimming cut 5 bases from V and 6 bases from J; bases unmatched to any gene: 6. This CDR3 is CASSFDGTGGEQYF. CDR3 DNA sequence: TGTGCCAGCAGTTTTGACGGGACAGGGGGCGAGCAGTACTTC.

This clonotype was found a few times. V usage is TRBV27 and J usage is TRBJ1-2, with a possible D match to TRBD1 (5 bases). Looked up from germline, CDR1 is MNHEY and CDR2 is SMNVEV (reference sequence). Between the trimmed V and J ends, which lost 8 bases and 8 bases, there was a span of 12 bases. The CDR3 is 11 amino acids. The CDR3 loop is CASPGRRGYTF. The CDR3 DNA reads TGTGCCAGCCCGGGACGTCGGGGCTACACCTTC.

This clonotype has at least ten counts. The chain links TRBV7-2 to TRBJ2-7; D perhaps matches TRBD1 (6 bases). Germline CDR1 is SGHTA and CDR2 is FQGNSA. The CDR3 length is 14 residues. V was shortened by 1 base and J by 5 bases, with 12 bases between the two germline ends. In DNA form, the CDR3 reads TGTGCCAGCAGCTTAGGGGATAGGGGGAACGAGCAGTACTTC. Protein sequence: CASSLGDRGNEQYF.

The rearrangement links TRBV7-2 to TRBJ2-4, with TRBD2 identical over 9 bases. Germline loops: CDR1 SGHTA, CDR2 FQGNSA. The CDR3 runs 18 residues. Germline trimming cut 1 base from V and 0 bases from J; bases unmatched to any gene: 7. CDR3 in amino acids: CASSLVPSGIIAKNIQYF. As DNA, the CDR3 is TGTGCCAGCAGCTTAGTACCTAGCGGGATCATAGCCAAAAACATTCAGTACTTC.

The V gene is TRBV20-1, the J gene TRBJ2-3; TRBD2 agrees at 9 bases. CDR1 is DFQATT, CDR2 SNEGSKA, per germline (reference sequence). The CDR3 sequence is 17 residues long. Unmatched junction bases numbered 15, after V lost 3 bases and J lost 5 bases. CDR3 region: CSASAPSVGLAGDTQYF. The CDR3 DNA reads as TGCAGTGCTAGCGCTCCCTCTGTGGGACTAGCTGGAGATACGCAGTATTTT.

This sequence joins TRBV21-1 and TRBJ2-5; the table gives TRBD2 as D, unverified against the DNA. TRBV21-1 is labeled a pseudogene. The CDR3 sequence is 17 residues long. CDR3 residues: CASSKGKREGRQETQYF. CDR3 DNA sequence: TGTGCCAGCAGCAAAGGAAAGCGGGAGGGCCGCCAAGAGACCCAGTACTTC.

CDR3 nucleotide sequence: TGTGCCAGCAGTCGCGGACTAGCACACAATGAGCAGTTCTTC. Its translation: CASSRGLAHNEQFF. This chain joins TRBV6-2 or TRBV6-3 and TRBJ2-1, with 8 bases aligning to TRBD2. CDR1 MNHEY and CDR2 SVGEGT come from the germline V gene. The CDR3 totals 14 residues. With V trimmed by 5 bases and J by 5 bases, 5 bases remained unmatched.

This chain connects TRBV5-1 to TRBJ1-2; weak D call: TRBD1 (5 bases). V dropped 0 bases and J dropped 2 bases, with 8 bases sitting between them. CDR3 length equals 14 residues. Per the germline V gene, CDR1 is SGHRS and CDR2 is YFSETQ. DNA for the CDR3: TGCGCCAGCAGCTTGGACGGGGGAAACTATGGCTACACCTTC. Its protein is CASSLDGGNYGYTF. Full variable domain (rest looked up from reference TRBV5-1 and TRBJ1-2): KAGVTQTPRYLIKTRGQQVTLSCSPISGHRSVSWYQQTPGQGLQFLFEYFSETQRNKGNFPGRFSGRQFSNSRSEMNVSTLELGDSALYLCASSLDGGNYGYTFGSGTRLTVV.

The chain joins TRBV5-1 to TRBJ1-1; TRBD1 matches at 9 bases. Per germline, CDR1 SGHRS and CDR2 YFSETQ. This CDR3 comprises 16 residues. Unmatched junction bases numbered 10, after V lost 4 bases and J lost 3 bases. The CDR3 is CASSGGQGWGYTEAFF. CDR3 in DNA: TGCGCCAGCAGCGGTGGACAGGGGTGGGGTTACACTGAAGCTTTCTTT.

The chain couples TRBV28 to TRBJ2-1; D possibly corresponds to TRBD1 (5 bases). Judging by the DNA end, TRBJ2-7 fits better; the J call may be wrong. CDR1 MDHEN and CDR2 SYDVKM come from the germline V gene. The CDR3 is 14 residues long. DNA of the CDR3: TGTGCCAGCACAACCCCCCAGGGATACTACGAGCAGTACTTC. Protein sequence: CASTTPQGYYEQYF.

This clonotype was counted between two and nine times. The V gene is TRBV7-8, the J gene TRBJ1-4, with 11 bases lining up with TRBD1. From germline, CDR1 is SGHVS and CDR2 FQNEAQ. This CDR3 has 16 amino acids. Germline trimming cut 8 bases from V and 8 bases from J; bases unmatched to any gene: 13. Written as DNA, the CDR3 is TGTGCCAGCTCCGGGACAGGGGGTTTCGTTCGGGAAAAACTGTTTTTT. It encodes CASSGTGGFVREKLFF.

This chain uses TRBV7-9 with TRBJ2-5, with D maybe TRBD2 (6 bases). The DNA end is more similar to TRBJ2-7, so the J call may be wrong. The CDR3 is made up of 17 amino acids. The germline V gene has CDR1 SEHNR and CDR2 FQNEAQ (reference sequence). The CDR3 loop reads CASSLAGRTARSYEQYF. CDR3 DNA: TGTGCCAGCAGCTTAGCAGGGAGGACTGCCCGCTCCTACGAGCAGTACTTC.

The chain has TRBV4-3 and TRBJ2-7; a possible D gene is TRBD2 (6 bases). V lost 0 bases, J lost 3 bases, and 15 bases lay in between. CDR3 length: 16 amino acids. Germline V lookup: CDR1 LGHNA, CDR2 YSLEER. This chain's CDR3 is CASSQDFSSASYEQYF. As DNA, the CDR3 is TGCGCCAGCAGCCAAGACTTTTCTAGCGCAAGCTACGAGCAGTACTTC.

The CDR3 DNA is TGTGCCAGCAGTTTACATCCGGGACTGCCGCCCGAGCAGTTCTTC. Translation: CASSLHPGLPPEQFF. This chain links TRBV12-3 or TRBV12-4 with TRBJ2-1; D is possibly TRBD2 (6 bases). Trimming took off 2 bases at V and 10 bases at J, with 18 bases between the two ends. The length of the CDR3 is 15 residues.